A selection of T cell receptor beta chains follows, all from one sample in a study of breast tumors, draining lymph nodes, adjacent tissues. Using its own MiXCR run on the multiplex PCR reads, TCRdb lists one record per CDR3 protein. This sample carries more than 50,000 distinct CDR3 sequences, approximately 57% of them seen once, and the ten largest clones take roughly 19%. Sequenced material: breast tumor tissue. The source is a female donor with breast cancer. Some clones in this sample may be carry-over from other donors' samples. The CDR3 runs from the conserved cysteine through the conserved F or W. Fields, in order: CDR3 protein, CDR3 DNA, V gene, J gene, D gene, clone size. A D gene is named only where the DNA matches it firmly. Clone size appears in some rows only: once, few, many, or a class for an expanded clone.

CASQGAGGGETQYF	TGTGCCAGCCAGGGAGCGGGAGGAGGGGAGACCCAGTACTTC	TRBV28	TRBJ2-5	TRBD2	.
CASSSKSQGYEQYF	TGTGCCAGCAGCTCCAAGTCACAGGGTTACGAGCAGTACTTC	TRBV7-2	TRBJ2-7	.	few
CASSLVPKGRGYTF	TGCGCCAGCAGCTTGGTCCCTAAGGGACGGGGCTACACCTTC	TRBV5-1	TRBJ1-2	.	.
CASSAGLAGDTQYF	TGTGCCAGCAGTGCGGGGCTAGCGGGAGATACGCAGTATTTT	TRBV7-9	TRBJ2-3	TRBD2	few
CASSPDTGPYGYTF	TGTGCCAGCTCACCCGACACAGGGCCCTATGGCTACACCTTC	TRBV18	TRBJ1-2	.	many
CASSGQHFYEQYF	TGTGCCAGTTCGGGCCAACATTTCTACGAGCAGTACTTC	TRBV19	TRBJ2-7	.	many
CASSKPTGGAGGYTF	TGTGCCAGCAGCAAACCAACAGGGGGCGCGGGCGGCTACACCTTC	TRBV5-6	TRBJ1-2	TRBD1	once
CASSDSVTGWETQYF	TGTGCCAGCAGTGACTCGGTGACAGGGTGGGAGACCCAGTACTTC	TRBV6-6	TRBJ2-5	TRBD1	.
CASSPPAGYTGELFF	TGTGCCAGCAGTCCGCCGGCAGGGTACACCGGGGAGCTGTTTTTT	TRBV12-3/TRBV12-4	TRBJ2-2	.	once
CASSSWTGSGGYTF	TGTGCCAGCAGCTCCTGGACAGGATCAGGTGGCTACACCTTC	TRBV11-2	TRBJ1-2	TRBD1	many
CASSHGPTGNTIYF	TGTGCCAGCAGCCACGGGCCCACTGGAAACACCATATATTTT	TRBV7-3	TRBJ1-3	.	.
CASSSRLSYEQYF	TGTGCCAGCAGTTCCCGCCTTTCCTACGAGCAGTACTTC	TRBV6-6	TRBJ2-7	.	many
CASSDTDFQDSKQLCRNTIYF	TGTGCCAGCAGTGACACCGACTTCCAGGACAGCAAACAGTTATGTAGGAACACCATATATTTT	TRBV6-4	TRBJ1-3	.	many
CASSEGERHGYTF	TGTGCCAGCAGTGAAGGGGAGCGGCATGGCTACACCTTC	TRBV2	TRBJ1-2	.	.
CASGGNLYNEKLFF	TGTGCCAGTGGGGGAAACTTGTATAATGAAAAACTGTTTTTT	TRBV12-3/TRBV12-4	TRBJ1-4	.	.
CASLRLARGEGHEQYF	TGTGCCAGCTTACGACTCGCCCGAGGAGAGGGTCACGAGCAGTACTTC	TRBV7-8	TRBJ2-7	.	few
CAWERLVGQQNYGYTF	TGTGCCTGGGAAAGGCTGGTCGGACAGCAGAACTATGGCTACACCTTC	TRBV30	TRBJ1-2	.	many
CATSRVGNTQYF	TGTGCCACCAGCAGAGTGGGGAATACGCAGTATTTT	TRBV15	TRBJ2-3	.	.
CASSQDLANTGDTQYF	TGCGCCAGCAGCCAAGATCTTGCCAACACGGGAGATACGCAGTATTTT	TRBV4-3	TRBJ2-3	.	.
CASSLLGGGETQYF	TGTGCCAGCAGCTTGTTAGGGGGCGGAGAGACCCAGTACTTC	TRBV5-8	TRBJ2-5	TRBD1	many
CASRLTRGNTGETQYF	TGTGCCAGCAGATTAACGAGAGGGAACACCGGGGAGACCCAGTACTTC	TRBV7-9	TRBJ2-5	.	.
CASSVGGGYTF	TGTGCCAGCAGCGTAGGGGGCGGCTACACCTTC	TRBV12-3/TRBV12-4	TRBJ1-2	TRBD1	.
CASSITRVHEQFF	TGTGCCAGCAGCATCACTAGGGTCCATGAGCAGTTCTTC	TRBV7-8	TRBJ2-1	.	.